Listed below are T cell receptor beta chains from one sample, sequenced in a study of blood T cell repertoires in COVID-19. Produced via immunoSEQ multiplex PCR; TCRdb's table is partial and in-frame only. The sample has more than 80,000 clones; roughly 72% are singletons. The source material was peripheral blood. All receptors come from a woman in her sixties or seventies in a cohort sampled during active or convalescent COVID-19. Each CDR3 is given with its conserved first and last residue. The D gene is left open where the match is weak. Rows give clone size only sometimes, using once, few, many, or a class for an expanded clone.

abundance: -; v_gene: TRBV2; j_gene: TRBJ1-5; d_gene: TRBD1; len: 16; CDR3aa: CASMPRQGMGNQPQHF; CDR3nt: TGTGCCAGCATGCCAAGACAGGGGATGGGCAATCAGCCCCAGCATTTT
abundance: -; v_gene: TRBV7-2; j_gene: TRBJ1-3; d_gene: -; len: 13; CDR3aa: CASSPYSGNTIYF; CDR3nt: TGTGCCAGCAGTCCTTACTCTGGAAACACCATATATTTT
abundance: -; v_gene: TRBV6-5; j_gene: TRBJ1-3; d_gene: TRBD1; len: 14; CDR3aa: CASSTGGGGNTIYF; CDR3nt: TGTGCCAGCAGTACAGGGGGCGGTGGAAACACCATATATTTT
abundance: few; v_gene: TRBV7-3; j_gene: TRBJ2-2; d_gene: -; len: 15; CDR3aa: CASSSFPGGAGELFF; CDR3nt: TGTGCCAGCAGCTCCTTTCCGGGGGGCGCCGGGGAGCTGTTTTTT
abundance: once; v_gene: TRBV7-8; j_gene: TRBJ1-4; d_gene: TRBD1; len: 17; CDR3aa: CASSSRQGTATNEKLFF; CDR3nt: TGTGCCAGCAGCTCCCGACAGGGGACGGCAACTAATGAAAAACTGTTTTTT
abundance: -; v_gene: TRBV5-1; j_gene: TRBJ1-5; d_gene: -; len: 17; CDR3aa: CASSPSGRGNSNQPQHF; CDR3nt: TGCGCCAGCAGCCCGAGTGGCAGGGGCAATAGCAATCAGCCCCAGCATTTT
abundance: -; v_gene: TRBV5-1; j_gene: TRBJ1-1; d_gene: -; len: 14; CDR3aa: CASSLGHPNTEAFF; CDR3nt: TGCGCCAGCAGCCTGGGACACCCGAACACTGAAGCTTTCTTT
abundance: -; v_gene: TRBV27; j_gene: TRBJ1-2; d_gene: TRBD1; len: 14; CDR3aa: CASSPGQGFYGYTF; CDR3nt: TGTGCCAGCAGTCCCGGACAGGGGTTCTATGGCTACACCTTC
abundance: -; v_gene: TRBV9; j_gene: TRBJ2-1; d_gene: -; len: 13; CDR3aa: CASSLSSYNEQFF; CDR3nt: TGTGCCAGCAGCCTGAGCTCCTACAATGAGCAGTTCTTC
abundance: many; v_gene: TRBV9; j_gene: TRBJ1-6; d_gene: -; len: 19; CDR3aa: CASSVTPDGRGSVFSPLHF; CDR3nt: TGTGCCAGCAGCGTAACCCCCGACGGGAGGGGATCTGTATTTTCACCCCTCCACTTT
abundance: -; v_gene: TRBV2; j_gene: TRBJ1-2; d_gene: TRBD1; len: 20; CDR3aa: CASKEARWTGVKLTNYGYTF; CDR3nt: TGTGCCAGCAAAGAGGCCCGTTGGACAGGGGTGAAACTTACTAACTATGGCTACACCTTC
abundance: -; v_gene: TRBV3-1/TRBV3-2; j_gene: TRBJ2-7; d_gene: TRBD2; len: 15; CDR3aa: CASSQGLAVTYEQYF; CDR3nt: TGTGCCAGCAGCCAAGGACTAGCGGTTACCTACGAGCAGTACTTC
abundance: -; v_gene: TRBV4-1; j_gene: TRBJ2-3; d_gene: TRBD1; len: 17; CDR3aa: CASSRFGLGQGGDTQYF; CDR3nt: TGCGCCAGCAGCCGATTTGGTTTGGGACAGGGGGGAGATACGCAGTATTTT
abundance: -; v_gene: TRBV12-3/TRBV12-4; j_gene: TRBJ1-1; d_gene: -; len: 13; CDR3aa: CASSQGMNTEAFF; CDR3nt: TGTGCCAGCAGCCAGGGGATGAACACTGAAGCTTTCTTT
abundance: -; v_gene: TRBV19; j_gene: TRBJ2-1; d_gene: TRBD2; len: 16; CDR3aa: CASSIWGTTNYNEQFF; CDR3nt: TGTGCCAGCAGTATATGGGGGACTACCAACTACAATGAGCAGTTCTTC
abundance: once; v_gene: TRBV5-8; j_gene: TRBJ1-1; d_gene: -; len: 14; CDR3aa: CASSLGSVNTEAFF; CDR3nt: TGTGCCAGCAGCTTGGGGTCGGTGAACACTGAAGCTTTCTTT
abundance: -; v_gene: TRBV9; j_gene: TRBJ2-2; d_gene: TRBD1; len: 17; CDR3aa: CASSPSGTAYLTGELFF; CDR3nt: TGTGCCAGCAGCCCCTCCGGGACAGCTTACCTCACCGGGGAGCTGTTTTTT
abundance: -; v_gene: TRBV4-2; j_gene: TRBJ2-7; d_gene: -; len: 14; CDR3aa: CASSPGKGAYEQYF; CDR3nt: TGTGCCAGCAGCCCAGGGAAAGGGGCCTACGAGCAGTACTTC
abundance: -; v_gene: TRBV3-1/TRBV3-2; j_gene: TRBJ1-2; d_gene: TRBD1; len: 13; CDR3aa: CASSRGQGVGYTF; CDR3nt: TGTGCCAGCAGCAGAGGACAGGGGGTCGGCTACACCTTC
abundance: -; v_gene: TRBV2; j_gene: TRBJ1-1; d_gene: TRBD1; len: 15; CDR3aa: CASSQQQADRVRAFF; CDR3nt: TGTGCCAGCAGCCAACAGCAAGCAGACAGGGTTCGTGCTTTCTTT
abundance: few; v_gene: TRBV11-2; j_gene: TRBJ1-5; d_gene: -; len: 14; CDR3aa: CASSLVQVNQPQHF; CDR3nt: TGTGCCAGCAGCTTAGTACAGGTGAATCAGCCCCAGCATTTT
abundance: once; v_gene: TRBV5-1; j_gene: TRBJ1-4; d_gene: TRBD1; len: 17; CDR3aa: CASSPRTGSATNEKLFF; CDR3nt: TGCGCCAGCAGCCCAAGGACAGGATCGGCAACTAATGAAAAACTGTTTTTT
abundance: few; v_gene: TRBV14; j_gene: TRBJ2-1; d_gene: -; len: 18; CDR3aa: CASSPRTRISLGYNEQFF; CDR3nt: TGTGCCAGCAGCCCTCGGACAAGGATTTCCTTGGGATACAATGAGCAGTTCTTC
abundance: -; v_gene: TRBV19; j_gene: TRBJ1-2; d_gene: -; len: 13; CDR3aa: CASSIPRGYGYTF; CDR3nt: TGTGCCAGTAGTATCCCCCGGGGCTATGGCTACACCTTC
abundance: -; v_gene: TRBV5-6; j_gene: TRBJ2-5; d_gene: TRBD2; len: 16; CDR3aa: CASSFRLAGVQETQYF; CDR3nt: TGTGCCAGCAGCTTCCGACTAGCGGGGGTGCAAGAGACCCAGTACTTC
abundance: many; v_gene: TRBV7-8; j_gene: TRBJ2-1; d_gene: TRBD1; len: 16; CDR3aa: CASSRINTGTGDEQFF; CDR3nt: TGTGCCAGCAGCCGAATTAACACCGGGACAGGGGATGAGCAGTTCTTC
abundance: -; v_gene: TRBV2; j_gene: TRBJ2-3; d_gene: TRBD1; len: 14; CDR3aa: CASSPGQYTDTQYF; CDR3nt: TGTGCCAGCAGCCCGGGACAGTACACAGATACGCAGTATTTT
abundance: -; v_gene: TRBV2; j_gene: TRBJ2-4; d_gene: -; len: 14; CDR3aa: CASRPGSTKNIQYF; CDR3nt: TGTGCCAGCAGACCGGGATCCACCAAAAACATTCAGTACTTC
abundance: -; v_gene: TRBV27; j_gene: TRBJ2-1; d_gene: TRBD2; len: 15; CDR3aa: CASSLFRGGSYEQFF; CDR3nt: TGTGCCAGCAGTTTATTTCGCGGGGGGTCGTATGAGCAGTTCTTC
abundance: few; v_gene: TRBV6-5; j_gene: TRBJ1-6; d_gene: -; len: 14; CDR3aa: CASGRVLGNAPLHF; CDR3nt: TGTGCCAGCGGCAGGGTCTTGGGCAACGCACCCCTCCACTTT
abundance: -; v_gene: TRBV19; j_gene: TRBJ1-2; d_gene: TRBD1; len: 14; CDR3aa: CASSPGTGLGGYTF; CDR3nt: TGTGCCAGTAGTCCAGGGACAGGGTTAGGTGGCTACACCTTC
abundance: -; v_gene: TRBV2; j_gene: TRBJ1-4; d_gene: -; len: 14; CDR3aa: CASRPDSLNEKLFF; CDR3nt: TGTGCCAGCAGGCCCGACAGCCTCAATGAAAAACTGTTTTTT